This TCR beta chain was captured by sequencing in a study of blood T cell repertoires in COVID-19 (dated by TCRdb to the early 2020s). As for the study more broadly: Samples covering the acute and convalescent phases of COVID-19 were provided by collaborators in the United States, Italy and Spain. The prospective study material was composed of cDNA or gDNA derived from T cells, B-cell-depleted T cells, or PBMCs. Subjects who had been exposed to COVID-19, were actively infected with it, or had recovered from it provided the deeply sampled blood TCRbeta repertoires that made up the dataset. A freely available public database, intended as a resource for researchers studying the immune response to SARS-CoV-2, is where the repertoires were released. The samples were drawn from two sources: the first 160 participants of the ongoing ImmuneRACE study, and 1,200 or so subjects contributed by 6 global collaborators. A de-identified subject ID, COVID-19 status, age in years and sex were almost always included in the sample metadata. Where available, HLA class I and class II types were taken from metadata supplied by the sample provider and were not determined by assay-based typing.

Collaborating institutions collected whole blood in K2EDTA tubes following their own protocols. For TCRbeta analysis, collaborator samples were shipped as frozen whole blood, as isolated PBMCs, or as DNA extracted from either sample type. Notes on this clone: The clone's antigen remains unknown. One base away there is no much larger clone; base qualities are not given.

Beyond this particular receptor, the publication reports: Clinical and demographic metadata were provided uncurated, with the amount varying by source and participant.

Reading from cysteine to phenylalanine, the CDR3 counts 16 amino acids. Only the CDR3 region is kept as DNA, spanning 48 bases read in frame from base 1. V lost 5 bases and J lost 1 base; the stretch between them is 18 bases long. Looking up the germline V gene yields CDR1 SGHRS and CDR2 YFSETQ. The immunoSEQ Assay, a bias-controlled multiplex PCR, was used to amplify TCRbeta CDR3 regions from genomic DNA. Per the source publication's procedure: Within the assay, amplification of reference gene primers was used to estimate how many nucleated cells each sample contained. To quantify the absolute abundance of each unique TCRbeta CDR3 rearrangement, sequence reads were collapsed and filtered. For each sample, productive Simpson clonality was calculated as the square root of Simpson's diversity index over productive rearrangements. TCRdb's version of the immuneACCESS table is confined to in-frame rearrangements and falls short of the full clone set. An unresolved V gene accounts for under half of the shortfall where checked; the remainder is of unknown origin. V, J and clone size are those of that table, while D and trimming were read from the DNA. The sample table contains a few hundred thousand clones; only one count was recorded for 70% to 90% of them. Of the sample, about 4% falls within the top ten clones.

The rearranged chain carries TRBV5-1 and TRBJ2-5; no D gene call is confident. The specimen sequenced was peripheral blood. The TCR comes from a man aged 18-30 years with active or convalescent COVID-19. The bases read TGCGCCAGCAGGGGTGGGTATGAGGTCATCCAAGAGACCCAGTACTTC. Translated, it gives CASRGGYEVIQETQYF.